This paragraph reports one T cell receptor (beta chain). Deep-level running was used for the assay. The authors' processing: Quality scores were absent from the junction-only immunoSEQ sequences, so filtering differed. Clones were read by immunoSEQ multiplex PCR, and TCRdb kept only the in-frame ones, dropping some. V, J and clone size reflect that table, while D and trimming were determined from the DNA. The sample records around 1.5 million clones, 95% to 99% being singletons. This sample stems from a study of shared clonotypes between healthy human individuals. With 5 bases removed from V and 1 base from J, the gap between germline ends came to 20 bases. Per the germline V gene, CDR1 is SEHNR and CDR2 is FQNEAQ (reference sequence). The CDR3 is 17 residues long. CD4+ cells yielded CD45RA+ naive and CD45RA-negative memory subsets.

The rearrangement uses TRBV7-9 and TRBJ1-1, with D uncertain. Sequencing input: naive CD4+ T cells sorted from blood. Sample subset: CD45RA+ positively selected. This sequence originates from a man between 25 and 39 years old in good health. CDR3 sequence reads: CASSRGDSEKRNTEAFF. DNA for the CDR3: TGTGCCAGCAGCCGCGGCGACTCCGAGAAGAGGAACACTGAAGCTTTCTTT. Combining the CDR3 with reference TRBV7-9 and TRBJ1-1 gives the whole variable domain DTGVSQNPRHKITKRGQNVTFRCDPISEHNRLYWYRQTLGQGPEFLTYFQNEAQLEKSRLLSDRFSAERPKGSFSTLEIQRTEQGDSAMYLCASSRGDSEKRNTEAFFGQGTRLTVV.